This entry concerns a single T cell receptor (beta chain). Authors' data handling: Estimation of nucleated cell counts was performed using reference gene primer amplification. Only in-frame clones appear in the TCRdb table, and some are missing; sequencing was by immunoSEQ multiplex PCR. V and J calls and clone size follow that table, whereas D and trimming were derived from the DNA. Among about 160,000 clones, 60% to 85% were seen once, and the ten largest hold about 7.8%. This sample was taken from a study of blood T cell repertoires in COVID-19. The TCR originated in a man aged 55 to 70 with acute or convalescent COVID-19. Sequencing used peripheral blood.

The CDR3 DNA sequence: TGTGCCAGTAGTAATACGGGGTTTGGTAACGAGCAGTACTTC. It translates to CASSNTGFGNEQYF. This sequence joins TRBV19 and TRBJ2-7; the D gene is possibly TRBD2 (5 bases). The CDR3 sequence is 14 residues long. Deletions cut 4 bases from V and 5 bases from J, with 15 bases between. From germline, CDR1 is LNHDA and CDR2 SQIVND (reference sequence).